This entry lists 13 T cell receptor beta chains sequenced from one sample in a study of shared clonotypes between healthy human individuals. Terminally differentiated effector memory CD45RA+ cells were excluded from the naive CD8 cells, which were CD45RO-negative and positively selected for CCR7. Some clones are missing from TCRdb's copy, which holds only in-frame ones; the method was immunoSEQ multiplex PCR. The sample has some 2.1 million clones; just under 95% are singletons. The sample taken for sequencing was naive CD8+ T cells from PBMCs. These receptors all come from a man aged 18 to 29 in good health. Some clones in this sample may be carry-over from other donors' samples.

The V call is TRBV27, the J call TRBJ1-4, with unresolved D. This CDR3 comprises 13 residues. Germline CDR1 is MNHEY and CDR2 is SMNVEV (reference sequence). V gave up 8 bases and J gave up 13 bases, with 20 bases separating them. The CDR3 here is CASSDSARFLLFF. CDR3 DNA sequence: TGTGCCAGCTCCGACTCCGCCCGATTCTTACTGTTTTTT.

The chain links TRBV28 to TRBJ2-1; a possible D gene is TRBD2 (6 bases). Germline CDR1 and CDR2: MDHEN and SYDVKM. This CDR3 has 16 residues. Trimming left V 5 bases short and J 4 bases short, with 18 bases between. This CDR3 reads CASSVEWDFKYNEQFF. The CDR3 DNA reads TGTGCCAGCAGTGTTGAGTGGGACTTTAAGTACAATGAGCAGTTCTTC.

The J gene is TRBJ1-1, the V gene TRBV5-4; 7 bases match TRBD1. CDR3 length equals 12 residues. Per germline, CDR1 SGHNT and CDR2 YYREEE (reference sequence). V shed 4 bases, J shed 12 bases, and the junction held 9 bases outside the gene matches. CDR3 bases: TGTGCCAGCAGCGGATCGACAGGGTTATCTTTCTTT. Residues: CASSGSTGLSFF.

The chain carries TRBV13 and TRBJ2-1, with unresolved D. Trimming took off 2 bases at V and 1 base at J, with 3 bases between the two ends. This CDR3 contains 13 residues. Germline CDR1 and CDR2: PRHDT and FYEKMQ (reference sequence). This CDR3 reads CASSLRSYNEQFF. The DNA for the CDR3 is TGTGCCAGCAGCTTACGATCCTACAATGAGCAGTTCTTC.

This clone was seen a single time. The chain combines TRBV5-1 with TRBJ1-1; D remains unclear. The CDR3 is 15 residues long. Between the trimmed V and J ends, which lost 0 bases and 1 base, there was a span of 10 bases. Germline V lookup: CDR1 SGHRS, CDR2 YFSETQ. CDR3 residues: CASSLEAVKNTEAFF. CDR3 nucleotides: TGCGCCAGCAGCTTGGAGGCAGTTAAGAACACTGAAGCTTTCTTT.

The chain uses TRBV5-4 and TRBJ2-7; D possibly corresponds to TRBD2 (6 bases). The CDR3 contains 16 residues. Germline CDR1 reads SGHNT; CDR2 reads YYREEE (reference sequence). V lost 0 bases and J 2 bases, leaving 15 bases between the germline ends. CDR3 in DNA: TGTGCCAGCAGCTTGGATGTGCGCGGAGGGGCCTACGAGCAGTACTTC. It encodes CASSLDVRGGAYEQYF.

This clone was observed once. The chain links TRBV11-2 to TRBJ2-2; the D is unclear. The CDR3 loop spans 16 amino acids. V dropped 7 bases and J dropped 6 bases, with 21 bases sitting between them. Germline CDR1 SGHAT, CDR2 FQNNGV. The CDR3 protein is CASTPANVAFAGELFF. The CDR3 bases are TGTGCCAGCACCCCCGCAAACGTGGCGTTTGCCGGGGAGCTGTTTTTT.

The chain combines TRBV19 with TRBJ2-2, with 7 bases aligning to TRBD2. CDR3 length: 15 residues. J was trimmed by 1 base and V by 7 bases; bases with no gene match: 6. Per the germline V gene, CDR1 is LNHDA and CDR2 is SQIVND (reference sequence). As DNA, the CDR3 is TGTGCCAGTACCCGGGGGGTATTGAACACCGGGGAGCTGTTTTTT. This translates into CASTRGVLNTGELFF.

This clone appeared a single time. The chain joins TRBV6-5 to TRBJ2-1, with 8 bases that match TRBD1. The length of the CDR3 is 13 residues. After removal of 6 bases from V and 5 bases from J, the junction contained 3 bases not matched to a gene. Germline V gene sequence: CDR1 MNHEY, CDR2 SVGAGI. CDR3 region: CASRQGAHNEQFF. In nucleotides, the CDR3 is TGTGCCAGCAGGCAGGGGGCACACAATGAGCAGTTCTTC.

This chain connects TRBV5-5 to TRBJ2-4; D tentatively reads TRBD1 or TRBD2 (6 bases each). CDR1 and CDR2 (germline): SGHKS, YYEKEE (reference sequence). This CDR3 spans 16 amino acids. The V and J ends lost 0 bases and 4 bases respectively, with 14 bases between them. The CDR3: CASSLVSGADKNIQYF. The DNA for the CDR3 is TGTGCCAGCAGCTTGGTGTCGGGGGCGGATAAAAACATTCAGTACTTC.

The chain carries TRBV7-2 and TRBJ1-1; a possible D gene is TRBD1 (6 bases). Germline V gives CDR1 SGHTA, CDR2 FQGNSA. Between the trimmed V and J ends, which lost 3 bases and 6 bases, there was a span of 20 bases. There are 16 residues in the CDR3. CDR3 nucleotide sequence: TGTGCCAGCAGCTTGCCGACAGGCTGGGGTTACCCTGAAGCTTTCTTT. This gives the protein CASSLPTGWGYPEAFF.

The DNA for the CDR3 is TGCAGCGCTAAAGGGGGCTCTGAAGCTTTCTTT. Translated: CSAKGGSEAFF. The genes are TRBV29-1 and TRBJ1-1, with 7 bases that match TRBD1. J lost 6 bases, V lost 7 bases, and 5 bases had no gene match. The V gene's germline CDR1 is SQVTM and CDR2 ANQGSEA. The CDR3 runs 11 residues. Based on the CDR3 plus reference TRBV29-1 and TRBJ1-1, the full variable domain is SAVISQKPSRDICQRGTSLTIQCQVDSQVTMMFWYRQQPGQSLTLIATANQGSEATYESGFVIDKFPISRPNLTFSTLTVSNMSPEDSSIYLCSAKGGSEAFFGQGTRLTVV.

V is TRBV5-8 and J is TRBJ2-1; no definite D call. Per the germline V gene, CDR1 is SGHTS and CDR2 is YDEGEE. The V gene lost 4 bases and the J gene lost 4 bases, with 9 bases spanning the gap. The CDR3 spans 13 residues. CDR3 bases: TGTGCCAGCAGCCCGGTGGGGTACAATGAGCAGTTCTTC. It is translated as CASSPVGYNEQFF. Complete variable domain (other parts from reference TRBV5-8 and TRBJ2-1): EAGVTQSPTHLIKTRGQQATLRCSPISGHTSVYWYQQALGLGLQFLLWYDEGEERNRGNFPPRFSGRQFPNYSSELNVNALELEDSALYLCASSPVGYNEQFFGPGTRLTVL.